This entry lists 21 T cell receptor beta chains sequenced from one sample in a study of cytomegalovirus exposure and HLA in healthy donors. The PCR ran on 60 Vbeta and 13 Jbeta primers. Here immunoSEQ multiplex PCR was the method, and the copy in TCRdb shows in-frame clones only, minus some. The sample gives tens of thousands of clones, more than 80% of which show up once; around 2.9% is in the top ten. The specimen was PBMCs. The origin of the receptors is a woman in her 30s in good health and CMV-seronegative.

The chain recombines TRBV27 with TRBJ1-2; D gene uncertain. V dropped 2 bases and J dropped 6 bases, with 10 bases sitting between them. Per the germline V gene, CDR1 is MNHEY and CDR2 is SMNVEV (reference sequence). This CDR3 has 13 residues. CDR3 DNA: TGTGCCAGCAGTTTAGGAGGGAGGAATGGCTACACCTTC. It codes for CASSLGGRNGYTF.

This chain joins TRBV18 and TRBJ1-5, with 7 positions matching TRBD1. The ends lost 6 bases at V and 11 bases at J; junction bases unmatched: 19. The germline V gene encodes CDR1 KGHSH and CDR2 LQKENI. The CDR3 runs to 16 residues. In DNA form, the CDR3 reads TGTGCCAGCTCCCATGACCACAGGGGAGTAAAGTTGGCCCAGCATTTT. Amino acid sequence: CASSHDHRGVKLAQHF.

The chain couples TRBV2 to TRBJ2-3, with 10 nucleotides matching TRBD2. The germline CDR1 and CDR2 sequences are SNHLY and FYNNEI. The CDR3 is 14 residues long. Unmatched junction bases numbered 6, after V lost 6 bases and J lost 6 bases. CDR3 protein: CASREGLATDTQYF. CDR3 in DNA: TGTGCCAGCAGGGAGGGACTAGCGACCGATACGCAGTATTTT. The whole variable domain, remainder taken from reference TRBV2 and TRBJ2-3, is EPEVTQTPSHQVTQMGQEVILRCVPISNHLYFYWYRQILGQKVEFLVSFYNNEISEKSEIFDDQFSVERPDGSNFTLKIRSTKLEDSAMYFCASREGLATDTQYFGPGTRLTVL.

This chain uses TRBV7-2 with TRBJ2-2, with 14 bases fitting TRBD2. This CDR3 has 17 amino acids. V shed 6 bases, J shed 5 bases, and the junction held 8 bases outside the gene matches. The germline CDR1 and CDR2 sequences are SGHTA and FQGNSA. CDR3 region: CASRQTSGGAGTGELFF. As DNA, the CDR3 is TGTGCCAGCAGACAGACTAGCGGGGGGGCCGGAACCGGGGAGCTGTTTTTT.

The chain joins TRBV19 to TRBJ1-2; 8 nucleotides agree with TRBD1. V gave up 6 bases and J gave up 3 bases; unmatched junction bases: 12. The germline gives CDR1 LNHDA, CDR2 SQIVND (reference sequence). CDR3 length equals 16 residues. The CDR3 region is CASRGVGATGDYGYTF. The DNA of the CDR3 is TGTGCCAGTAGGGGGGTCGGAGCGACAGGGGACTATGGCTACACCTTC. The variable domain in full, with the rest retrieved from reference TRBV19 and TRBJ1-2, is DGGITQSPKYLFRKEGQNVTLSCEQNLNHDAMYWYRQDPGQGLRLIYYSQIVNDFQKGDIAEGYSVSREKKESFPLTVTSAQKNPTAFYLCASRGVGATGDYGYTFGSGTRLTVV.

V usage is TRBV6-5 and J usage is TRBJ1-6, with D maybe TRBD1 (5 bases). CDR3 length: 14 residues. Trimming cost V 6 bases and J 0 bases, with 6 bases left between them. Germline CDR1 reads MNHEY; CDR2 reads SVGAGI. The CDR3 nucleotides are TGTGCCAGCAGGGACAACTCCTATAATTCACCCCTCCACTTT. Its translation is CASRDNSYNSPLHF.

The V gene is TRBV19, the J gene TRBJ2-1; possible D gene TRBD1, 6 bases. V shed 7 bases and J shed 0 bases, with 13 bases lying between them. CDR3 length equals 15 residues. Germline V gives CDR1 LNHDA, CDR2 SQIVND (reference sequence). CDR3 sequence (DNA): TGTGCCAGTACCCTTACAGGGAGCTCCTACAATGAGCAGTTCTTC. Translating gives CASTLTGSSYNEQFF.

The J gene is TRBJ1-1, the V gene TRBV6-5; D not certain. The CDR3 runs 15 residues. Germline CDR1 reads MNHEY; CDR2 reads SVGAGI. V dropped 4 bases and J dropped 0 bases, with 12 bases sitting between them. In DNA form, the CDR3 reads TGTGCCAGCAGTTCCGGAGATATAATGAACACTGAAGCTTTCTTT. Residues: CASSSGDIMNTEAFF.

The chain has TRBV7-9 and TRBJ2-7; D not resolved. V lost 6 bases to trimming and J lost 7 bases, with 16 bases between them. The V gene's germline CDR1 is SEHNR and CDR2 FQNEAQ (reference sequence). The CDR3 length is 13 residues. CDR3 DNA: TGTGCCAGCAGTCATATAACGGTCGAGGAGCAGTACTTC. Translation: CASSHITVEEQYF.

This clone was detected only once. The chain carries TRBV5-8 and TRBJ2-2; D gene ambiguous. The CDR3 sequence is 14 residues long. Germline V gene lookup returns CDR1 SGHTS and CDR2 YDEGEE. V was clipped by 6 bases and J by 7 bases, with 16 bases between them. The CDR3 DNA sequence: TGTGCCAGCAACCTCTTCCCGCGGTACGGGGAGCTGTTTTTT. As protein: CASNLFPRYGELFF.

CDR3 protein: CASSLSMRDPQYF. The DNA for the CDR3 is TGTGCCAGCAGTTTATCGATGAGGGATCCCCAGTACTTC. J is TRBJ2-5 and V is TRBV27, with D possibly being TRBD2 (5 bases). Per germline, CDR1 MNHEY and CDR2 SMNVEV (reference sequence). CDR3 length: 13 amino acids. With 0 bases removed from V and 9 bases from J, the gap between germline ends came to 11 bases.

The gene calls are TRBV11-2 and TRBJ1-3; no reliable D call. The CDR3 length is 17 residues. Germline V gives CDR1 SGHAT, CDR2 FQNNGV. V was pared by 1 base and J by 0 bases, with 13 bases between. CDR3 protein: CASSLGVMVNSGNTIYF. Written as DNA, the CDR3 is TGTGCCAGCAGCTTAGGAGTTATGGTCAACTCTGGAAACACCATATATTTT.

This chain connects TRBV7-9 to TRBJ1-1, with 10 bases identical to TRBD1. V was pared by 5 bases and J by 5 bases, with 8 bases of the junction left unmatched. Germline V gene lookup returns CDR1 SEHNR and CDR2 FQNEAQ (reference sequence). CDR3 length: 15 residues. The CDR3 spells CASSAQDRGRTEAFF. The CDR3 DNA follows: TGTGCCAGCAGCGCGCAGGACAGGGGGAGAACTGAAGCTTTCTTT.

This clone was seen once. V usage is TRBV7-2 and J usage is TRBJ1-4; D not resolved. CDR3 length: 14 amino acids. The germline CDR1 and CDR2 sequences are SGHTA and FQGNSA. V was pared by 1 base and J by 8 bases, with 11 bases between. In nucleotides, the CDR3 is TGTGCCAGCAGCTTAGATGGTTTCCAGGAAAAACTGTTTTTT. Its translation is CASSLDGFQEKLFF. Supplemented by reference TRBV7-2 and TRBJ1-4, the full variable domain reads GAGVSQSPSNKVTEKGKDVELRCDPISGHTALYWYRQSLGQGLEFLIYFQGNSAPDKSGLPSDRFSAERTGGSVSTLTIQRTQQEDSAVYLCASSLDGFQEKLFFGSGTQLSVL.

The chain joins TRBV9 to TRBJ2-7, with 8 bases identical to TRBD1. CDR1 is SGDLS, CDR2 YYNGEE, per germline. This CDR3 contains 15 residues. After removal of 0 bases from V and 6 bases from J, the junction contained 8 bases not matched to a gene. CDR3 nucleotides: TGTGCCAGCAGCGTAGGTGGCAGGGGGCCGAGCGAGCAGTACTTC. Residues: CASSVGGRGPSEQYF.

The chain combines TRBV6-1 with TRBJ1-4; unclear D gene. V shed 4 bases and J shed 3 bases, with 15 bases lying between them. This CDR3 is 16 amino acids long. CDR1 and CDR2 from the germline V gene are MNHNS and SASEGT. The CDR3 DNA follows: TGTGCCAGCAGTGGTTTTTATGGGGAGTCTAATGAAAAACTGTTTTTT. Encoded protein: CASSGFYGESNEKLFF.

The chain recombines TRBV30 with TRBJ2-3, with D hard to call. Trimming stripped 0 bases from V and 10 bases from J, with 11 bases between. The CDR3 sequence is 12 residues long. Germline V gives CDR1 GTSNPN, CDR2 SVGIG (reference sequence). CDR3 amino acids: CAWSVILEPQYF. The CDR3 nucleotides read TGTGCCTGGAGTGTCATACTTGAACCGCAGTATTTT.

The chain employs TRBV5-4 and TRBJ1-2, with D possibly TRBD1 on 6 matching bases. The CDR3 loop spans 14 amino acids. Trimming left V 4 bases short and J 4 bases short, with 14 bases between. Germline CDR1 SGHNT, CDR2 YYREEE (reference sequence). The CDR3 bases are TGTGCCAGCAGCAGAACGGACAGCCTCTATGGCTACACCTTC. Translated, it gives CASSRTDSLYGYTF.

The table lists this clone with a count of one. V gene TRBV7-2 combines with J gene TRBJ2-3; 9 bases map to TRBD2. Germline trimming cut 3 bases from V and 1 base from J; bases unmatched to any gene: 5. The CDR3 totals 16 residues. Germline V gene lookup returns CDR1 SGHTA and CDR2 FQGNSA. CDR3 nucleotide sequence: TGTGCCAGCAGCTTGTTCGAGCGGGGGGGCACAGATACGCAGTATTTT. This translates into CASSLFERGGTDTQYF.

The chain recombines TRBV19 with TRBJ2-5, with D possibly being TRBD2 (6 bases). Germline V lookup: CDR1 LNHDA, CDR2 SQIVND (reference sequence). V dropped 1 base and J dropped 2 bases, with 8 bases sitting between them. The CDR3 has 14 residues. CDR3: CASSIGGRQETQYF. CDR3 bases: TGTGCCAGTAGTATAGGTGGGAGGCAAGAGACCCAGTACTTC.

The J gene is TRBJ2-3, the V gene TRBV6-5; D remains ambiguous. The ends were cut back, 5 bases at V and 9 bases at J, with 15 bases in the middle. Germline CDR1 is MNHEY and CDR2 is SVGAGI. This CDR3 comprises 13 residues. The CDR3 loop reads CASSPANPRTQYF. CDR3 bases: TGTGCCAGCAGTCCCGCTAACCCCCGGACGCAGTATTTT.